The source of this T cell receptor beta chain is a study of T cells in Graves' hyperthyroidism and ophthalmopathy. Study results and limitations: The majority of expanded thyroid clonotypes above 0.001 also appeared in blood.

What was amplified from RNA transcripts were TCR beta CDR3 regions. A first-round RT-PCR of the TCR CDR3 used the HTBI primer set. TCRdb used MiXCR to reprocess the multiplex PCR reads, holding one entry per CDR3 protein. Found here are about 24,000 distinct CDR3 sequences, about 53% of them singletons; the top ten hold about 26%. The CDR3 extends over 12 amino acids. Germline V gene lookup returns CDR1 SEHNR and CDR2 FQNEAQ (reference sequence). Worth noting for this clonotype: Its target is not known. Mismatch with germline at one junction end may stem from a read error.

Uncontrolled infection, other autoimmune disease, pregnancy or lactation barred patients from enrollment. Diagnoses were made from clinical symptoms, serum measures (thyroxine and TRAb), thyroid ultrasound and orbital computed tomography. Cells are PBMCs isolated from around 9.4 ml of fresh blood. The material sequenced was blood. The V gene is TRBV7-9, the J gene TRBJ2-7; D is possibly TRBD1 or TRBD2 (5 bases each). This receptor was identified in a woman aged 40-49 years with Graves' hyperthyroidism that later progressed to Graves' ophthalmopathy. The CDR3 bases are TGTGCAAGCAGATTAGAGGGGCGCGAGCAGTACTTC. Translation: CASRLEGREQYF.